Following are 13 T cell receptor beta chains from one sample sequenced in a study of PD-1 blockade in classical Hodgkin lymphoma. In every patient, relapse followed autologous stem cell transplantation, while exposure to brentuximab vedotin differed. Profiled with immunoSEQ multiplex PCR; TCRdb holds only in-frame clones, not every one. The profile shows more than 45,000 clones, around 73% of them singletons. Sample: peripheral blood mononuclear cells (PBMCs), taken before the second cycle of nivolumab. The receptors here all came from a human donor with classical Hodgkin lymphoma.

The V call is TRBV19, the J call TRBJ2-7; 10 nucleotides align to TRBD1. V dropped 2 bases and J dropped 4; count of bases not matched to a gene: 5. Germline lookup yields CDR1 LNHDA and CDR2 SQIVND (reference sequence). This CDR3 comprises 15 residues. The CDR3 reads CASSIRGTGAYEQYF. In DNA form, the CDR3 reads TGTGCCAGTAGTATACGGGGGACAGGGGCTTACGAGCAGTACTTC. The full variable domain, completed using reference TRBV19 and TRBJ2-7, is DGGITQSPKYLFRKEGQNVTLSCEQNLNHDAMYWYRQDPGQGLRLIYYSQIVNDFQKGDIAEGYSVSREKKESFPLTVTSAQKNPTAFYLCASSIRGTGAYEQYFGPGTRLTVT.

The chain joins TRBV30 to TRBJ1-2; weak D call: TRBD1 (5 bases). The germline V gene has CDR1 GTSNPN and CDR2 SVGIG (reference sequence). CDR3 length: 14 residues. V was trimmed by 3 bases and J by 4 bases, leaving 15 bases between them. CDR3 DNA sequence: TGTGCCTGGAGGGGAGACAGTTTAGCCTATGGCTACACCTTC. As protein: CAWRGDSLAYGYTF. The full variable domain, completed using reference TRBV30 and TRBJ1-2, is SQTIHQWPATLVQPVGSPLSLECTVEGTSNPNLYWYRQAAGRGLQLLFYSVGIGQISSEVPQNLSASRPQDRQFILSSKKLLLSDSGFYLCAWRGDSLAYGYTFGSGTRLTVV.

The rearrangement links TRBV5-1 to TRBJ2-7; either TRBD1 or TRBD2 may fit D (5 bases each). In germline, CDR1 is SGHRS, CDR2 YFSETQ. Trimming shortened V by 0 bases and J by 1 base, and 11 bases separated the two germline ends. This CDR3 region has 15 residues. CDR3 sequence: CASSLARDPSYEQYF. The CDR3 bases are TGCGCCAGCAGCTTGGCCCGGGACCCTTCCTACGAGCAGTACTTC. The variable domain in full, with the rest retrieved from reference TRBV5-1 and TRBJ2-7, is KAGVTQTPRYLIKTRGQQVTLSCSPISGHRSVSWYQQTPGQGLQFLFEYFSETQRNKGNFPGRFSGRQFSNSRSEMNVSTLELGDSALYLCASSLARDPSYEQYFGPGTRLTVT.

The rearrangement uses TRBV4-1 and TRBJ1-1; tentative D call: TRBD1 (5 bases). Trimming took off 4 bases at V and 5 bases at J, with 20 bases between the two ends. The V gene's germline CDR1 is MGHRA and CDR2 YSYEKL. This CDR3 region has 16 residues. CDR3 coding DNA: TGCGCCAGCAGCCCCGACAGCGGTGAGGGTTTTACTGAAGCTTTCTTT. It codes for CASSPDSGEGFTEAFF.

The rearrangement links TRBV15 to TRBJ1-5; TRBD1 aligns across 9 bases. The CDR3 sequence is 15 residues long. The germline V gene encodes CDR1 LNHNV and CDR2 YYDKDF (reference sequence). With V trimmed by 1 base and J by 5 bases, 3 bases remained unmatched. The CDR3 DNA sequence: TGTGCCACCAGCAGAGGACAGGGGGTCGATCAGCCCCAGCATTTT. The encoded protein is CATSRGQGVDQPQHF. Full variable domain (rest looked up from reference TRBV15 and TRBJ1-5): DAMVIQNPRYQVTQFGKPVTLSCSQTLNHNVMYWYQQKSSQAPKLLFHYYDKDFNNEADTPDNFQSRRPNTSFCFLDIRSPGLGDTAMYLCATSRGQGVDQPQHFGDGTRLSIL.

The J gene is TRBJ2-7, the V gene TRBV7-2, with D unresolved. CDR3 size: 13 residues. In germline, CDR1 is SGHTA, CDR2 FQGNSA. Trimming left V 5 bases short and J 0 bases short, with 8 bases between. As DNA, the CDR3 is TGTGCCAGCAGCATACAGAGCTCCTACGAGCAGTACTTC. Translation: CASSIQSSYEQYF. Together with reference TRBV7-2 and TRBJ2-7, the CDR3 gives the full variable domain: GAGVSQSPSNKVTEKGKDVELRCDPISGHTALYWYRQSLGQGLEFLIYFQGNSAPDKSGLPSDRFSAERTGGSVSTLTIQRTQQEDSAVYLCASSIQSSYEQYFGPGTRLTVT.

Comments on this clone: A much larger clone lies one base from this, so it may be a read error. The same CDR3 also results from other DNA sequences found in this sample. The genes are TRBV7-3 and TRBJ2-3; the match to TRBD2 covers 7 bases. CDR1 is SGHTA, CDR2 FQGTGA, per germline. The CDR3 is made up of 16 amino acids. Unmatched junction bases numbered 4, after V lost 1 base and J lost 0 bases. The CDR3 spells CASSLRPSGSTDTQYF. The CDR3 bases are TGTGCCAGCAGCTTAAGGCCTAGCGGAAGCACAGATACGCAGTATTTT. Variable domain in full (rest from reference TRBV7-3 and TRBJ2-3): GAGVSQTPSNKVTEKGKYVELRCDPISGHTALYWYRQSLGQGPEFLIYFQGTGAADDSGLPNDRFFAVRPEGSVSTLKIQRTERGDSAVYLCASSLRPSGSTDTQYFGPGTRLTVL.

This clone has only one observation. V gene TRBV18 combines with J gene TRBJ1-1; 9 bases are shared with TRBD1. Germline-derived CDR1 and CDR2 are KGHSH and LQKENI. The CDR3 totals 15 residues. V was clipped by 3 bases and J by 3 bases; unmatched bases: 5. The DNA for the CDR3 is TGTGCCAGCTCACCCCTTCGGACAGGGGACACTGAAGCTTTCTTT. Its protein product is CASSPLRTGDTEAFF.

J is TRBJ1-2 and V is TRBV7-2; unclear D gene. Trimming stripped 2 bases from V and 5 bases from J, with 0 bases between. The CDR3 sequence is 10 residues long. Germline loops: CDR1 SGHTA, CDR2 FQGNSA. This CDR3 reads CASSLYGYTF. The CDR3 nucleotides are TGTGCCAGCAGCTTATATGGCTACACCTTC.

This clone showed up many times. This chain joins TRBV6-6 and TRBJ1-1; possible D gene TRBD1, 5 bases. This CDR3 is built from 13 residues. V dropped 0 bases and J dropped 4 bases, with 6 bases sitting between them. Looked up from germline, CDR1 is MNHNY and CDR2 is SVGAGI (reference sequence). DNA of the CDR3: TGTGCCAGCAGTTACTCCGGGGGCACTGAAGCTTTCTTT. The encoded protein is CASSYSGGTEAFF.

The V gene is TRBV29-1, the J gene TRBJ2-1; D is unclear. V lost 4 bases, J lost 4 bases, and 11 bases lay in between. Per germline, CDR1 SQVTM and CDR2 ANQGSEA. There are 13 residues in the CDR3. The CDR3 is CSVGTEPYNEQFF. CDR3 nucleotide sequence: TGCAGCGTTGGGACGGAGCCTTACAATGAGCAGTTCTTC.

The chain combines TRBV18 with TRBJ2-7, with 10 bases that match TRBD1. The CDR3 covers 14 residues. The V segment lost 4 bases and the J segment 7 bases; nucleotides outside the gene matches: 7. Germline values: CDR1 KGHSH, CDR2 LQKENI. The CDR3 region has the DNA TGTGCCAGCTCACAGACAGGGGGCCTAGGGGAGCAGTACTTC. It translates to CASSQTGGLGEQYF.

This chain uses TRBV7-9 with TRBJ1-1; D call uncertain. Looked up from germline, CDR1 is SEHNR and CDR2 is FQNEAQ (reference sequence). V shed 3 bases and J shed 5 bases, with 10 bases lying between them. The CDR3 is 13 amino acids. The CDR3 spells CASSLGTGTEAFF. The CDR3 DNA sequence: TGTGCCAGCAGCTTGGGCACCGGAACTGAAGCTTTCTTT.